This T cell receptor beta chain was captured in a study of regulatory T cells in long-lasting Graves disease. General observations from the study: Persistent disease preferred TRBV28, TRBJ1-2 and TRBJ2-5; new disease, TRBV20-1 and TRBJ2-1. Clonotypes that were public and shared totalled fewer than 3,500 in persistent patients versus roughly 1,000 in new patients. Newly diagnosed Graves' patients exceeded persistent ones in TCR diversity.

In germline, CDR1 is SGHRS, CDR2 YFSETQ. V gave up 5 bases and J gave up 5 bases, with 11 bases separating them. This CDR3 contains 13 residues. Ten or more counts support this clonotype. Its target is not known. To make TCR beta libraries, researchers used iRepertoire HTBI primers and Arm-PCR of CDR3 regions. TCRdb re-called the multiplex PCR reads through MiXCR, storing one row per CDR3 protein. Among 560,000 or so distinct CDR3 sequences listed, more than 15% were seen once. The time point denotes: newly diagnosed GD, antithyroid drugs for less than 3 months. RNA extracted from PBMCs served as the sequencing template. These sequences were also reported in another study, on T cells in Graves' hyperthyroidism and ophthalmopathy. That work states: HTBI primers drove first-round RT-PCR of the TCR CDR3.

This TCR was recovered from a man younger than 35 with Graves disease. The material sequenced was peripheral blood mononuclear cells (PBMCs), taken at new diagnosis, from a patient treated with antithyroid drugs. The rearrangement links TRBV5-1 to TRBJ1-5, with unresolved D. CDR3 nucleotides: TGCGCCAGCAGTCTGCGGGAGGATCAGCCCCAGCATTTT. Residues: CASSLREDQPQHF.